The clone carrying this T cell receptor (beta chain) showed up just a few times. Trimming pared 4 bases from V and 6 bases from J, leaving 7 bases between. Germline lookup yields CDR1 MDHEN and CDR2 SYDVKM. CDR3 length: 11 amino acids. This sample is drawn from a study of blood T cell repertoires in COVID-19. Study-wide background: The origin of the acute and convalescent COVID-19 samples was the United States, Italy and Spain. The cDNA or gDNA used as material had been derived from T cells, B-cell-depleted T cells, or PBMCs.

Authors' methods: Amplification of reference gene primers provided the estimated nucleated cell counts. Sequencing used immunoSEQ multiplex PCR; TCRdb keeps in-frame clones, though not all of them. The DNA gave D and trimming, while V, J and clone size come from that table. The data contain about 55,000 clones, approximately 92% of them singletons. Sequencing was carried out using peripheral blood. This chain joins TRBV28 and TRBJ2-7, with D unclear. This clonotype was obtained from an elderly man with acute or convalescent COVID-19. CDR3 DNA sequence: TGTGCCAGCAGTTCCTCGGTCGAGCAGTACTTC. Translating gives CASSSSVEQYF.